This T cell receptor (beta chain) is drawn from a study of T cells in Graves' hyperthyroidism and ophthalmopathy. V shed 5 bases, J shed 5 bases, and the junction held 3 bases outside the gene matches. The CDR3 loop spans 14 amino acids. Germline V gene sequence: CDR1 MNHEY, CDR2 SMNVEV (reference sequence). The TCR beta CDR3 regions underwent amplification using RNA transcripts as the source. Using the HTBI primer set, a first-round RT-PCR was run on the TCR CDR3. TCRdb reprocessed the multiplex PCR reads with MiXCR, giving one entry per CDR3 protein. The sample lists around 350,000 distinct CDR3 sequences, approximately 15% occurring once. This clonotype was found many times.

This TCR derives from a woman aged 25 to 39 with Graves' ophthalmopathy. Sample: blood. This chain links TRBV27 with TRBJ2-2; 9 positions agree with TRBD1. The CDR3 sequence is CASSTGTGTGELFF. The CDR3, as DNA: TGTGCCAGCAGTACTGGGACAGGGACCGGGGAGCTGTTTTTT.